This T cell receptor (beta chain) is from a study of cytomegalovirus exposure and HLA in healthy donors. Findings and limits, study-wide: Some V segments could not be told apart, so they were left out, TRBV6-2 and TRBV6-3 among them. Reports credit the classifier with highly specific, highly sensitive diagnosis of cytomegalovirus status. Cytomegalovirus-associated TCR beta chains were listed, numbering over 150. A prior analysis recorded that most TCR beta V segments were productive about 87% or about 30% of the time.

About this clone: Its antigen is undetermined.

The PCR had 60 Vbeta and 13 Jbeta primers. Profiled with immunoSEQ multiplex PCR; TCRdb holds only in-frame clones, not every one. The sample lists 75,000 to 100,000 clones; under 75% were seen once. V was shortened by 2 bases and J by 0 bases, with 16 bases between the two germline ends. From germline, CDR1 is SGHTA and CDR2 FQGTGA. The CDR3 is 17 residues long. This TCR came from a female donor in good health and CMV-seronegative. The sample consisted of PBMCs. This chain joins TRBV7-3 and TRBJ2-5, with D possibly being TRBD2 (6 bases). The CDR3 here is CASSLRRDSNYQETQYF. The CDR3 nucleotides are TGTGCCAGCAGCTTACGTCGGGACTCCAACTACCAAGAGACCCAGTACTTC. Full variable domain (missing parts from reference TRBV7-3 and TRBJ2-5): GAGVSQTPSNKVTEKGKYVELRCDPISGHTALYWYRQSLGQGPEFLIYFQGTGAADDSGLPNDRFFAVRPEGSVSTLKIQRTERGDSAVYLCASSLRRDSNYQETQYFGPGTRLLVL.